The clone carrying this T cell receptor beta chain has a count of ten or more. Its antigen is currently unknown. This entry comes from a study of T cells in Graves' hyperthyroidism and ophthalmopathy. Overall study findings and caveats: Within blood appeared most thyroid clonotypes that had expanded above 0.001.

Researchers defined stable Graves' hyperthyroidism as no ophthalmopathy progression within 18 months. CDR3 length: 12 residues. Deletions cut 1 base from V and 9 bases from J, with 9 bases between. From germline, CDR1 is SGHTA and CDR2 FQGNSA. Authors of the study amplified TCR beta CDR3 regions from RNA transcripts. Primed by the HTBI set, a first-round RT-PCR was run on the TCR CDR3. MiXCR, run by TCRdb on the multiplex PCR reads, gives a single entry per CDR3 protein. The sample contains some 92,000 distinct CDR3 sequences, about 40% of which appear only once. This clonotype was sampled from a woman younger than 45 with Graves' hyperthyroidism. V is TRBV7-2 and J is TRBJ1-1, with D uncertain. Sequencing was done on a sample of peripheral blood or thyroid tissue (not recorded which). CDR3 in DNA: TGTGCCAGCAGCTTAGACGGTCCCAAAGCTTTCTTT. It encodes CASSLDGPKAFF.